One and the same sample provided the 24 T cell receptor beta chains below, sequenced in a study of cytomegalovirus exposure and HLA in healthy donors. PCR employed 60 Vbeta and 13 Jbeta primers. The method was immunoSEQ multiplex PCR; TCRdb's version includes in-frame clones alone and lacks a portion of them. This sample carries some 93,000 clones, around four fifths of them seen once, and the ten largest clones take about 3.5%. Sequenced input: PBMCs. The receptors here all came from a woman in her 40s in good health and CMV-seronegative.

The chain is built from TRBV2 and TRBJ2-1; 9 nucleotides align to TRBD2. The length of the CDR3 is 14 residues. Germline trimming cut 8 bases from V and 6 bases from J; bases unmatched to any gene: 8. Germline V gene sequence: CDR1 SNHLY, CDR2 FYNNEI. Here the CDR3 reads CASEGTSTRNEQFF. The CDR3 DNA reads TGTGCCAGCGAAGGGACTAGCACGCGCAATGAGCAGTTCTTC.

This chain connects TRBV7-2 to TRBJ2-7, with 7 bases that match TRBD1. CDR3 length: 16 residues. Germline assignment: CDR1 SGHTA and CDR2 FQGNSA. V trimming: 1 base; J trimming: 7 bases; junction bases outside the gene matches: 13. CDR3 loop: CASSLGQGSRIREQYF. In DNA form, the CDR3 reads TGTGCCAGCAGCTTAGGACAGGGTAGTAGAATTCGGGAGCAGTACTTC.

This rearrangement joins TRBV30 to TRBJ2-5; the D gene is possibly TRBD1 (6 bases). The J call may be faulty, since TRBJ2-7 better matches the DNA end. CDR1 GTSNPN and CDR2 SVGIG come from the germline V gene (reference sequence). This CDR3 spans 13 amino acids. In DNA, the CDR3 is TGTGCCGCTGACAGGAGGAGCTCCTACGAGCAGTACTTC. Its protein is CAADRRSSYEQYF.

The rearrangement joins TRBV15 to TRBJ2-7; 9 nucleotides agree with TRBD1. The CDR3 sequence is 15 residues long. Trimming removed 3 bases from V and 5 bases from J; junction bases left unmatched: 8. Per germline, CDR1 LNHNV and CDR2 YYDKDF (reference sequence). CDR3 coding DNA: TGTGCCACCAGCAGCGTCGGGACAGGGAGGCACGAGCAGTACTTC. Translated: CATSSVGTGRHEQYF. The complete variable domain, with remaining parts taken from reference TRBV15 and TRBJ2-7, reads DAMVIQNPRYQVTQFGKPVTLSCSQTLNHNVMYWYQQKSSQAPKLLFHYYDKDFNNEADTPDNFQSRRPNTSFCFLDIRSPGLGDTAMYLCATSSVGTGRHEQYFGPGTRLTVT.

This clone has a handful of counts. This chain uses TRBV6-1 with TRBJ2-7, with D possibly TRBD1 on 6 matching bases. This CDR3 is 14 amino acids long. Germline CDR1 reads MNHNS; CDR2 reads SASEGT. Trimming stripped 8 bases from V and 0 bases from J, with 14 bases between. CDR3 region: CASLGQTFSYEQYF. CDR3 sequence (DNA): TGTGCCAGCCTCGGACAGACCTTCTCCTACGAGCAGTACTTC.

J is TRBJ1-5 and V is TRBV2; the D gene is possibly TRBD1 (6 bases). Per germline, CDR1 SNHLY and CDR2 FYNNEI. With 3 bases removed from V and 7 bases from J, the gap between germline ends came to 13 bases. The CDR3 length is 14 residues. This CDR3 is CASSELGARQPQHF. The DNA for the CDR3 is TGTGCCAGCAGTGAGTTGGGGGCGCGCCAGCCCCAGCATTTT.

The rearrangement links TRBV25-1 to TRBJ2-1; TRBD2 might be the D (6 bases). The CDR3 has 16 residues. CDR1 is MGHDK, CDR2 SYGVNS, per germline. Trimming took 4 bases from V and 8 from J, leaving 21 bases between them. CDR3 sequence reads: CASSVTSPLPQDEQFF. CDR3 coding DNA: TGTGCCAGCAGTGTTACTAGCCCACTCCCTCAGGATGAGCAGTTCTTC.

The V gene is TRBV7-2, the J gene TRBJ1-2; D is perhaps TRBD1 (6 bases). The CDR3 length is 13 residues. Trimming removed 1 base at V and 7 bases at J, with 10 bases between. In germline, CDR1 is SGHTA, CDR2 FQGNSA. This CDR3 reads CASSLGVQGGYTF. CDR3 sequence (DNA): TGTGCCAGCAGCTTAGGGGTACAGGGTGGCTACACCTTC.

This chain connects TRBV4-3 to TRBJ1-2; no reliable D call. Germline CDR1 is LGHNA and CDR2 is YSLEER. CDR3 size: 15 residues. The ends were cut back, 1 base at V and 6 bases at J, with 15 bases in the middle. This CDR3 is CASSQAGVGLDGYTF. In nucleotides, the CDR3 is TGCGCCAGCAGCCAAGCGGGAGTGGGTTTAGATGGCTACACCTTC.

This chain links TRBV2 with TRBJ1-1, with D possibly TRBD1 on 5 matching bases. The germline gives CDR1 SNHLY, CDR2 FYNNEI. The V and J ends lost 6 bases and 1 base respectively, with 12 bases between them. This CDR3 comprises 14 residues. The CDR3 loop is CASSRERPNTEAFF. The CDR3 nucleotides read TGTGCCAGCAGCAGGGAAAGACCGAACACTGAAGCTTTCTTT.

The chain recombines TRBV10-2 with TRBJ2-1, with 9 nucleotides matching TRBD2. The CDR3 loop spans 15 amino acids. CDR1 and CDR2 from the germline V gene are WSHSY and SAAADI. Trimming at V came to 7 bases and at J to 7 bases, leaving 11 bases not matched to a gene. The DNA for the CDR3 is TGCGCCAGCAATACGGGACTAGCTTTCGGGAATGAGCAGTTCTTC. Its translation: CASNTGLAFGNEQFF.

The chain is built from TRBV18 and TRBJ1-1; a possible D gene is TRBD1 (6 bases). The ends were cut back, 8 bases at V and 8 bases at J, with 21 bases in the middle. In germline, CDR1 is KGHSH, CDR2 LQKENI. The CDR3 covers 14 residues. CDR3 loop: CASTSKQGMVEAFF. The CDR3 DNA reads as TGTGCCAGCACATCCAAACAGGGAATGGTAGAAGCTTTCTTT.

The V call is TRBV2, the J call TRBJ1-1; D gene uncertain. Germline V gene lookup returns CDR1 SNHLY and CDR2 FYNNEI. The germline V and J ends were trimmed by 7 bases and 0 bases, with 9 bases remaining between them. The CDR3 sequence is 13 residues long. The CDR3 region has the DNA TGTGCCAGCAACTGGGAGGTGAACACTGAAGCTTTCTTT. It specifies CASNWEVNTEAFF.

The genes are TRBV2 and TRBJ1-4; 8 bases are a match to TRBD1. Trimming took 5 bases from V and 7 from J; bases not matched to a gene: 9. The CDR3 length is 15 residues. In germline, CDR1 is SNHLY, CDR2 FYNNEI. This chain's CDR3 is CASSSDRGSREKLFF. DNA for the CDR3: TGTGCCAGCAGTTCAGACAGGGGCAGTCGTGAAAAACTGTTTTTT.

This chain joins TRBV4-2 and TRBJ1-2; TRBD1 matches at 10 bases. This CDR3 has 16 amino acids. The V and J ends lost 0 bases and 5 bases, in that order; junction bases with no gene match: 6. The germline V gene has CDR1 LGHNA and CDR2 YNFKEQ. CDR3 region: CASSQDLTGGGYGYTF. The DNA for the CDR3 is TGTGCCAGCAGCCAAGATTTGACAGGGGGCGGGTATGGCTACACCTTC.

This clone turned up a few times. A read error may produce the germline difference seen at one junction end. This chain joins TRBV27 and TRBJ2-1; 16 bases align to TRBD2. This CDR3 comprises 17 residues. CDR1 is MNHEY and CDR2 is SMNVEV in the germline V gene (reference sequence). In DNA form, the CDR3 reads TGTGCCAGCAGCCCCGGGAATTTTGGGACTAGCGGGAGGGCACTTGTCTTC. Protein sequence: CASSPGNFGTSGRALVF.

V is TRBV5-5 and J is TRBJ2-7, with 8 positions matching TRBD1. V lost 4 bases to trimming and J lost 2 bases; unmatched junction nucleotides: 5. Germline CDR1 SGHKS, CDR2 YYEKEE (reference sequence). This CDR3 has 14 amino acids. The CDR3: CASSPGTGPYEQYF. The CDR3 DNA is TGTGCCAGCAGCCCCGGGACAGGACCCTACGAGCAGTACTTC.

CDR3 DNA sequence: TGTGCCAGCAGCTACGGGACTAGCGGGACGGGCGAGCAGTACTTC. This sequence encodes CASSYGTSGTGEQYF. The chain uses TRBV7-9 and TRBJ2-7, with TRBD2 matching over 13 bases. This CDR3 is built from 15 residues. V was pared by 4 bases and J by 6 bases, with 6 bases of the junction left unmatched. Germline V gives CDR1 SEHNR, CDR2 FQNEAQ (reference sequence).

The gene calls are TRBV6-1 and TRBJ2-4; 12 bases are shared with TRBD2. This CDR3 is built from 18 residues. The germline V gene encodes CDR1 MNHNS and CDR2 SASEGT. The ends lost 0 bases at V and 1 base at J; junction bases unmatched: 4. CDR3 bases: TGTGCCAGCAGTGAAGCATCAACTAGCGGGAGGGCCAAAAACATTCAGTACTTC. Translation: CASSEASTSGRAKNIQYF.

The J gene is TRBJ1-2, the V gene TRBV6-5, with D perhaps matching TRBD1 (6 bases). Germline loops: CDR1 MNHEY, CDR2 SVGAGI. V lost 3 bases, J lost 4 bases, and 9 bases lay in between. There are 13 residues in the CDR3. CDR3 DNA sequence: TGTGCCAGCAGTTATCTGGACAGCTATGGCTACACCTTC. Its translation: CASSYLDSYGYTF.

For the CDR3, the DNA is TGTGCCAGCAGTGGCGGACAGGGACAATCACCCCTCCACTTT. Translated: CASSGGQGQSPLHF. The rearrangement uses TRBV6-1 and TRBJ1-6; 8 positions match TRBD1. V shed 4 bases and J 10 bases; nucleotides not matched to a gene: 6. Germline V gives CDR1 MNHNS, CDR2 SASEGT. The length of the CDR3 is 14 residues.

This chain connects TRBV4-2 to TRBJ2-7; D perhaps matches TRBD1 (5 bases). The V and J ends lost 5 bases and 7 bases respectively, with 15 bases between them. The CDR3 covers 13 residues. From germline, CDR1 is LGHNA and CDR2 YNFKEQ. The CDR3 reads CASSFPLGAEQYF. The CDR3 region has the DNA TGTGCCAGCAGCTTTCCCCTAGGGGCAGAGCAGTACTTC.

V is TRBV7-8 and J is TRBJ2-7, with D possibly TRBD2 on 5 matching bases. Trimming cost V 6 bases and J 1 base, with 16 bases left between them. The CDR3 runs to 15 residues. Germline V gives CDR1 SGHVS, CDR2 FQNEAQ. The CDR3 reads CASSSRTLNSYEQYF. CDR3 in DNA: TGTGCCAGCAGTTCGAGGACTCTTAATTCCTACGAGCAGTACTTC.

V gene TRBV9 combines with J gene TRBJ2-7, with D unclear. Trimming stripped 5 bases from V and 2 bases from J, with 5 bases between. The length of the CDR3 is 11 residues. Germline assignment: CDR1 SGDLS and CDR2 YYNGEE. The CDR3 loop reads CASSYTYEQYF. The CDR3 DNA reads as TGTGCCAGCAGTTATACCTACGAGCAGTACTTC.